Following are 31 T cell receptor beta chains from one sample sequenced in a study of beta chain features in type 1 diabetes. Since all of the isolated RNA was reverse transcribed, expressed TCRB transcripts were what got sequenced. Libraries were prepared by immunoSEQ multiplex PCR; TCRdb keeps only in-frame clonotypes and omits some of them. The sample holds hundreds of thousands of clones, 12% to 15% seen once. What was sequenced was central memory CD4+ T cells from blood. Receptors were obtained from a young man in good health.

This clone showed up just once. The V call is TRBV19, the J call TRBJ1-4; 7 bases align to TRBD1. CDR1 and CDR2 (germline): LNHDA, SQIVND (reference sequence). V was clipped by 4 bases and J by 4 bases; unmatched bases: 6. The CDR3 has 15 amino acids. The CDR3 region is CASSRRTGFNEKLFF. The CDR3 DNA sequence: TGTGCCAGTAGTAGGAGGACAGGTTTTAATGAAAAACTGTTTTTT.

Only a few counts were recorded for this clone. One junction end disagrees with the germline gene, perhaps due to a read error. V and J are TRBV10-3 and TRBJ2-3; D gene unclear. The germline CDR1 and CDR2 sequences are ENHRY and SYGVKD. This CDR3 region has 14 residues. The CDR3 here is CASSVLVTADTQYF. CDR3 in DNA: TGTGCCAGCAGTGTCCTAGTGACCGCAGATACGCAGTATTTT.

The genes are TRBV5-1 and TRBJ1-3; D gene uncertain. The V end was cut by 0 bases, the J end by 1 base, with 11 bases between. The CDR3 is 16 residues long. Germline V gene sequence: CDR1 SGHRS, CDR2 YFSETQ. CDR3 in DNA: TGCGCCAGCAGCTTGGACCAGGTGCAGTCTGGAAACACCATATATTTT. Encoded protein: CASSLDQVQSGNTIYF. The entire variable domain, with the rest obtained from reference TRBV5-1 and TRBJ1-3, is as follows: KAGVTQTPRYLIKTRGQQVTLSCSPISGHRSVSWYQQTPGQGLQFLFEYFSETQRNKGNFPGRFSGRQFSNSRSEMNVSTLELGDSALYLCASSLDQVQSGNTIYFGEGSWLTVV.

This clone was counted a few times. The J gene is TRBJ1-4, the V gene TRBV28; no clear D gene. Germline CDR1 is MDHEN and CDR2 is SYDVKM. Trimming removed 6 bases from V and 11 bases from J, with 25 bases in between. The CDR3 is 16 amino acids. This chain's CDR3 is CASSQDRTTSSGKLFF. CDR3 DNA sequence: TGTGCCAGCAGCCAGGACCGGACTACCTCCTCCGGGAAACTGTTTTTT. Variable domain in full (rest from reference TRBV28 and TRBJ1-4): DVKVTQSSRYLVKRTGEKVFLECVQDMDHENMFWYRQDPGLGLRLIYFSYDVKMKEKGDIPEGYSVSREKKERFSLILESASTNQTSMYLCASSQDRTTSSGKLFFGSGTQLSVL.

This clone was observed a few times. The J gene is TRBJ1-6, the V gene TRBV2; maybe TRBD1 (6 bases). V was pared by 4 bases and J by 7 bases, with 26 bases between. The CDR3 has 19 amino acids. Germline CDR1 reads SNHLY; CDR2 reads FYNNEI. This CDR3 reads CASSGLSTGRNDPNSPLHF. The CDR3 bases are TGTGCCAGCAGTGGGCTTTCTACAGGGCGAAACGACCCCAATTCACCCCTCCACTTT.

The rearrangement links TRBV30 to TRBJ2-3, with D possibly TRBD1 on 6 matching bases. Germline CDR1 and CDR2: GTSNPN and SVGIG (reference sequence). The germline V and J ends were trimmed by 8 bases and 6 bases, with 9 bases remaining between them. The CDR3 extends over 10 amino acids. The CDR3 loop reads CAGGWDTQYF. The CDR3 DNA is TGTGCCGGGGGCTGGGATACGCAGTATTTT.

This clone occurred a few times. This chain joins TRBV28 and TRBJ2-4; D unresolved. Trimming removed 7 bases from V and 0 bases from J, with 13 bases in between. This CDR3 contains 15 residues. Germline lookup yields CDR1 MDHEN and CDR2 SYDVKM. The CDR3 sequence: CASNTPEGAKNIQYF. The CDR3 region has the DNA TGTGCCAGCAACACCCCGGAAGGAGCCAAAAACATTCAGTACTTC.

The J gene is TRBJ1-2, the V gene TRBV27; 8 bases agree with TRBD1. The CDR3 is 15 amino acids. V was pared by 5 bases and J by 3 bases, with 8 bases of the junction left unmatched. The germline V gene encodes CDR1 MNHEY and CDR2 SMNVEV (reference sequence). The CDR3 DNA follows: TGTGCCAGCAGTCGCGACAGGGGAAACTACTATGGCTACACCTTC. Its protein is CASSRDRGNYYGYTF.

As for this clone: It may be a read error: a sequence one base away is much more abundant. The chain joins TRBV7-2 to TRBJ2-5; D remains unclear. Per germline, CDR1 SGHTA and CDR2 FQGNSA. V was clipped by 3 bases and J by 2 bases, with 1 base between them. CDR3 length: 11 residues. CDR3 loop: CASSFQETQYF. The CDR3 DNA follows: TGTGCCAGCAGCTTTCAAGAGACCCAGTACTTC.

This clone was seen a handful of times. The chain is built from TRBV9 and TRBJ1-1; perhaps TRBD1 as D (5 bases). The CDR3 runs 14 residues. CDR1 is SGDLS and CDR2 is YYNGEE in the germline V gene. Trimming took off 0 bases at V and 4 bases at J, with 10 bases between the two ends. The CDR3 is CASSVEGSGTEAFF. CDR3 bases: TGTGCCAGCAGCGTAGAGGGGAGCGGCACTGAAGCTTTCTTT.

The chain is built from TRBV6-1 and TRBJ1-3; 9 bases agree with TRBD1. Trimming removed 6 bases from V and 2 bases from J; junction bases left unmatched: 5. The CDR3 has 15 residues. Germline lookup yields CDR1 MNHNS and CDR2 SASEGT. Here the CDR3 reads CASRTGGIAGNTIYF. The CDR3 region has the DNA TGTGCCAGCAGGACAGGGGGAATCGCTGGAAACACCATATATTTT.

The V call is TRBV20-1, the J call TRBJ2-1; D is unclear. The CDR3 loop spans 11 amino acids. The V gene lost 6 bases and the J gene lost 7 bases, with 10 bases spanning the gap. Germline V gene data show CDR1 as DFQATT and CDR2 as SNEGSKA (reference sequence). CDR3 sequence: CSADRRNEQFF. In nucleotides, the CDR3 is TGCAGTGCAGACCGCAGGAATGAGCAGTTCTTC.

V usage is TRBV29-1 and J usage is TRBJ1-1; 8 nucleotides align to TRBD1. V gave up 2 bases and J gave up 6 bases; unmatched junction bases: 8. The germline gives CDR1 SQVTM, CDR2 ANQGSEA. The CDR3 runs 14 residues. The CDR3 protein is CSVEPQGAVAEAFF. CDR3 nucleotide sequence: TGCAGCGTTGAACCTCAGGGGGCGGTGGCTGAAGCTTTCTTT.

The chain links TRBV6-1 to TRBJ1-5, with unresolved D. Germline V gene lookup returns CDR1 MNHNS and CDR2 SASEGT. CDR3 length: 14 residues. V lost 7 bases and J lost 4, with 14 bases in between. The CDR3 region has the DNA TGTGCCAGCACCGACCCTCCCGGGAATCAGCCCCAGCATTTT. This encodes CASTDPPGNQPQHF.

The V gene is TRBV19, the J gene TRBJ1-1; 9 positions agree with TRBD1. Germline CDR1 and CDR2: LNHDA and SQIVND (reference sequence). The CDR3 loop spans 13 amino acids. Trimming took 6 bases from V and 5 from J; bases not matched to a gene: 4. As DNA, the CDR3 is TGTGCCAGTAGCAGAGACAGGGGGACTGAAGCTTTCTTT. Translated: CASSRDRGTEAFF.

This clone has more than one count but fewer than ten. The CDR3 region has the DNA TGTGCCAGCAGCTTAGTAGGGGCGAACACCGGGGAGCTGTTTTTT. This sequence encodes CASSLVGANTGELFF. The chain is built from TRBV11-2 and TRBJ2-2; a weak D match, TRBD1 (5 bases). V gave up 1 base and J gave up 0 bases, with 6 bases separating them. The CDR3 is 15 residues long. CDR1 and CDR2 (germline): SGHAT, FQNNGV.

This clone has a handful of counts. The chain joins TRBV25-1 to TRBJ2-2, with D possibly being TRBD1 (5 bases). The CDR3 contains 16 residues. Germline V gene sequence: CDR1 MGHDK, CDR2 SYGVNS. Trimming took 4 bases from V and 5 from J, leaving 17 bases between them. In DNA, the CDR3 is TGTGCCAGCAGTGGACCGCAGGGCCCCAGGACCGGGGAGCTGTTTTTT. It codes for CASSGPQGPRTGELFF.

This clone was seen many times. CDR3 nucleotides: TGCGCCAGCAGCCAAGATTGGAGGGATTCACCCCTCCACTTT. Translating it yields CASSQDWRDSPLHF. The rearrangement uses TRBV4-3 and TRBJ1-6; D gene uncertain. V was cut by 0 bases and J by 8 bases, with 8 bases left in between. Germline CDR1 is LGHNA and CDR2 is YSLEER. The CDR3 is 14 amino acids.

The J gene is TRBJ1-2, the V gene TRBV19; 9 nucleotides line up with TRBD1. V was pared by 4 bases and J by 3 bases, with 6 bases of the junction left unmatched. The CDR3 totals 15 residues. Germline V gene lookup returns CDR1 LNHDA and CDR2 SQIVND (reference sequence). CDR3 protein: CASSTGQGRYYGYTF. For the CDR3, the DNA is TGTGCCAGTAGTACGGGACAGGGCAGGTACTATGGCTACACCTTC.

V is TRBV7-2 and J is TRBJ2-7, with unresolved D. From germline, CDR1 is SGHTA and CDR2 FQGNSA. V lost 4 bases, J lost 3 bases, and 10 bases lay in between. The length of the CDR3 is 13 residues. Here the CDR3 reads CASSSTHCYEQYV. Here the CDR3 DNA reads TGTGCCAGCAGCTCTACACACTGCTACGAGCAGTACGTC.

J is TRBJ2-2 and V is TRBV7-3, with 8 bases fitting TRBD2. The V and J ends lost 2 bases and 4 bases, in that order; junction bases with no gene match: 3. CDR1 SGHTA and CDR2 FQGTGA come from the germline V gene. The CDR3 totals 15 residues. In DNA, the CDR3 is TGTGCCAGCAGCTTAGACGGGAGGGGCACCGGGGAGCTGTTTTTT. Its protein product is CASSLDGRGTGELFF.

This clone was detected a few times. The chain couples TRBV4-3 to TRBJ2-3; TRBD1 matches 8 bases. CDR3 length: 17 residues. In germline, CDR1 is LGHNA, CDR2 YSLEER. V lost 2 bases and J lost 5; bases outside the gene matches: 12. The CDR3 nucleotides read TGCGCCAGCAGCCAAACAGGGGGATTCGTACACAAAGATACGCAGTATTTT. Amino acids: CASSQTGGFVHKDTQYF.

The sample holds a few counts of this clone. This chain links TRBV29-1 with TRBJ1-4; 7 bases are a match to TRBD1. This CDR3 comprises 13 residues. Germline V CDR1 and CDR2: SQVTM, ANQGSEA. V lost 4 bases and J lost 6; bases outside the gene matches: 5. The CDR3 DNA reads as TGCAGCGTTGCGGACAGGAGGGATGAAAAACTGTTTTTT. This translates into CSVADRRDEKLFF. The whole variable domain, filled in from reference TRBV29-1 and TRBJ1-4, reads SAVISQKPSRDICQRGTSLTIQCQVDSQVTMMFWYRQQPGQSLTLIATANQGSEATYESGFVIDKFPISRPNLTFSTLTVSNMSPEDSSIYLCSVADRRDEKLFFGSGTQLSVL.

This clone was seen only a few times. This rearrangement joins TRBV5-4 to TRBJ1-4; D may be TRBD1 (6 bases). The CDR3 sequence is 15 residues long. The ends were cut back, 4 bases at V and 8 bases at J, with 18 bases in the middle. The V gene's germline CDR1 is SGHNT and CDR2 YYREEE (reference sequence). CDR3 in amino acids: CASSDEQGGKEKLFF. CDR3 nucleotide sequence: TGTGCCAGCAGCGACGAACAGGGAGGAAAGGAAAAACTGTTTTTT.

About this clone: The junction departs from germline at one end; a sequencing error may be responsible. The chain combines TRBV6-5 with TRBJ1-2; the D gene is possibly TRBD1 (5 bases). The CDR3 runs to 13 residues. CDR1 and CDR2 (germline): MNHEY, SVGAGI. The CDR3 DNA sequence: TGTGCCAGCAGACCGGGACCTCAGCGGGGCTACATCTTC. Translating it yields CASRPGPQRGYIF.

This clone was seen more than once but under ten times. The chain has TRBV5-1 and TRBJ2-3; no definite D call. The germline V gene has CDR1 SGHRS and CDR2 YFSETQ. The CDR3 covers 14 residues. With 1 base removed from V and 5 bases from J, the gap between germline ends came to 11 bases. The CDR3 DNA follows: TGCGCCAGCAGCTTGTCGGGCCTAGTAGATACGCAGTATTTT. It codes for CASSLSGLVDTQYF.

This chain connects TRBV10-3 to TRBJ1-2, with D unclear. CDR3 length equals 16 residues. Trimming removed 3 bases from V and 6 bases from J, with 20 bases in between. Germline assignment: CDR1 ENHRY and CDR2 SYGVKD. CDR3 DNA: TGTGCCATCAGTGAAAGTGGCTCAATAAATGTGGATGGCTACACCTTC. Translated: CAISESGSINVDGYTF.

By share, this clone ranks as large (0.1 to 1%). Other DNA sequences from this sample encode an identical CDR3 as well. The J gene is TRBJ2-1, the V gene TRBV7-2; D might be TRBD2 (6 bases). Trimming removed 6 bases at V and 6 bases at J, with 12 bases between. CDR3 length equals 13 residues. The germline CDR1 and CDR2 sequences are SGHTA and FQGNSA. CDR3 DNA sequence: TGTGCCAGCAGTACATTAGCGGCCAATGAGCAGTTCTTC. Its protein product is CASSTLAANEQFF.

The sample holds a few counts of this clone. The chain links TRBV6-1 to TRBJ1-4; D gene uncertain. The germline V gene has CDR1 MNHNS and CDR2 SASEGT. The CDR3 length is 14 residues. Trimming cost V 6 bases and J 7 bases, with 15 bases left between them. This CDR3 reads CASRTRVWGEKLFF. In DNA, the CDR3 is TGTGCCAGCAGGACGCGGGTATGGGGTGAAAAACTGTTTTTT.

CDR3 protein: CASRLDRDTEAFF. In nucleotides, the CDR3 is TGCGCCAGCAGACTGGACAGGGATACTGAAGCTTTCTTT. The chain joins TRBV5-1 to TRBJ1-1; TRBD1 matches 8 bases. CDR1 SGHRS and CDR2 YFSETQ come from the germline V gene. The junction had 5 bases not matched to a gene; V was cut back by 5 bases and J by 5 bases. This CDR3 is 13 amino acids long.

The chain uses TRBV11-2 and TRBJ2-1; tentatively, D is TRBD2 (6 bases). V lost 4 bases, J lost 10 bases, and 14 bases lay in between. This CDR3 has 13 residues. Germline V gene data show CDR1 as SGHAT and CDR2 as FQNNGV. CDR3 nucleotide sequence: TGTGCCAGCAGCTCTCAACCGGGACTCGAGCAGTTCTTC. It encodes CASSSQPGLEQFF. Looking up the rest from reference TRBV11-2 and TRBJ2-1 gives the full variable domain: EAGVAQSPRYKIIEKRQSVAFWCNPISGHATLYWYQQILGQGPKLLIQFQNNGVVDDSQLPKDRFSAERLKGVDSTLKIQPAKLEDSAVYLCASSSQPGLEQFFGPGTRLTVL.